This T cell receptor beta chain was obtained from a study of response to subunit inactivated influenza vaccine. Whole-study findings and limits: It was the authors' suggestion that each seasonal influenza vaccination recruits few new T cells.

TCRdb ran MiXCR on the RT-PCR reads and lists one entry per CDR3 protein. The data hold a few hundred thousand distinct CDR3 sequences, with approximately 23% observed a single time. This clonotype appeared a few times. Its target is not known. This CDR3 has 14 amino acids. The V and J ends lost 3 bases and 0 bases respectively, with 8 bases between them. V gene TRBV12-3 or TRBV12-4 combines with J gene TRBJ1-1; D uncertain. The TCR sequence derives from a man in his fifties or sixties who received an inactivated influenza vaccine. The sequencing used PBMCs from blood, collected about 20 months after vaccination. As DNA, the CDR3 is TGTGCCAGCAGTTTCGGGCACATGAACACTGAAGCTTTCTTT. The encoded protein is CASSFGHMNTEAFF.